This T cell receptor (beta chain) is from a study of T cells after yellow fever vaccination. Study-level results: Reappearance after the booster was observed for most primary-vaccination clones (96% CD4, more than 70% CD8).

Concerning this clonotype: Its specificity is not known.

TCRdb re-called the 5' RACE reads through MiXCR, storing one row per CDR3 protein. The sample holds about 350,000 distinct CDR3 sequences; under 15% are singletons and the top ten take about 3%. CDR3 size: 15 residues. Trimming took 6 bases from V and 10 from J, leaving 24 bases between them. Looked up from germline, CDR1 is SGHVS and CDR2 is FQNEAQ. Sequenced here: CD4+ T cells sorted from PBMCs, sampled 15 days after the yellow fever booster vaccination. This chain joins TRBV7-8 and TRBJ2-5, with a weak D call TRBD1 (6 bases). This receptor was taken from a man aged 18-30 years who received the YFV17D yellow fever vaccine. The CDR3 nucleotides read TGTGCCAGCAGTTATCCCTTGACCGGGACACTCGGCCAGTACTTC. Its translation is CASSYPLTGTLGQYF.